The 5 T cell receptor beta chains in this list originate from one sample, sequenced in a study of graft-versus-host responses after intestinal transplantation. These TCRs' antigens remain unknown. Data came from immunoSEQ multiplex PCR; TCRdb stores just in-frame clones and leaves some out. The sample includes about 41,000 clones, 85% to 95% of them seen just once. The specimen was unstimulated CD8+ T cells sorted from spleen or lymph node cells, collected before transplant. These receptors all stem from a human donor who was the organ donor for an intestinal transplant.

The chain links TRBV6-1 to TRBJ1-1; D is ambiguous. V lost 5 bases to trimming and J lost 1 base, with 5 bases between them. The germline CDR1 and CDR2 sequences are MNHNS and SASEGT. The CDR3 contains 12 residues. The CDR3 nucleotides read TGTGCCAGCAGTAAACAGAACACTGAAGCTTTCTTT. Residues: CASSKQNTEAFF.

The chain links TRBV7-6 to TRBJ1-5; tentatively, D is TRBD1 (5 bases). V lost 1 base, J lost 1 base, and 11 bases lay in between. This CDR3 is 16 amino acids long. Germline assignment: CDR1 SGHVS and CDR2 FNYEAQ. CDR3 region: CASSLGGWGSNQPQHF. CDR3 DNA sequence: TGTGCCAGCAGCTTAGGGGGATGGGGGAGCAATCAGCCCCAGCATTTT. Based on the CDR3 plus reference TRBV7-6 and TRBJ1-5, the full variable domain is GAGVSQSPRYKVTKRGQDVALRCDPISGHVSLYWYRQALGQGPEFLTYFNYEAQQDKSGLPNDRFSAERPEGSISTLTIQRTEQRDSAMYRCASSLGGWGSNQPQHFGDGTRLSIL.

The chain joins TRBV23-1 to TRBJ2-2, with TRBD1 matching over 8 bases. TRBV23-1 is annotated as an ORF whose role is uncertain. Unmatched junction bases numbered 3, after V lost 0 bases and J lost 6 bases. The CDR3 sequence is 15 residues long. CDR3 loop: CASSQSYRGSGELFF. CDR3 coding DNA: TGCGCCAGCAGTCAATCGTACAGGGGGTCCGGGGAGCTGTTTTTT.

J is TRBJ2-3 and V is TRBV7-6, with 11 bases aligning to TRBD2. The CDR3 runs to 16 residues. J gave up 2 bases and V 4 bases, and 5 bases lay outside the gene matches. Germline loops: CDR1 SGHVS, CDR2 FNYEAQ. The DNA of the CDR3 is TGTGCCAGCAGCTCCGTAGCGGGGGGGTACACAGATACGCAGTATTTT. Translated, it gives CASSSVAGGYTDTQYF.

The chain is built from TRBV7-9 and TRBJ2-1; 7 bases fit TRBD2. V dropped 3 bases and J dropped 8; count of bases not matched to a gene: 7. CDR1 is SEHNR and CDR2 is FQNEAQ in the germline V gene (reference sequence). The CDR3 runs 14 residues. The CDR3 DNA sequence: TGTGCCAGCAGCTTTGGGACTATTTACCATGAGCAGTTCTTC. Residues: CASSFGTIYHEQFF.